Shown below are 14 T cell receptor beta chains from a single sample sequenced in a study of OX40 agonist ivuxolimab in advanced cancers. Using immunoSEQ multiplex PCR, the repertoire was profiled, and TCRdb retains in-frame clones only, with some absent. The data hold about 14,000 clones, with over 60% observed a single time. Sample: CD4+ or CD8+ T cells sorted from blood, taken in a trial of the OX40 agonist ivuxolimab. Receptors were obtained from an adult with an advanced solid tumor such as melanoma, head and neck, liver or kidney cancer.

The chain couples TRBV4-3 to TRBJ2-5; unclear D gene. The CDR3 spans 15 residues. Germline V gene lookup returns CDR1 LGHNA and CDR2 YSLEER. The V end lost 4 bases, the J end lost 4 bases, and 16 bases lay between the germline ends. The CDR3 sequence is CASSPSSQPGETQYF. For the CDR3, the DNA is TGCGCCAGCAGCCCAAGCTCCCAACCGGGAGAGACCCAGTACTTC.

This chain joins TRBV10-3 and TRBJ2-7; D unresolved. From germline, CDR1 is ENHRY and CDR2 SYGVKD. The CDR3 is 13 amino acids. The germline V and J ends were trimmed by 8 bases and 0 bases, with 11 bases remaining between them. CDR3 DNA sequence: TGTGCCATCCTCAACGATAGCTCCTACGAGCAGTACTTC. Translation gives CAILNDSSYEQYF.

This clone showed up just a few times. The chain uses TRBV13 and TRBJ2-7, with 10 bases matching TRBD1. The V and J ends lost 3 bases and 6 bases, in that order; junction bases with no gene match: 5. Germline V CDR1 and CDR2: PRHDT, FYEKMQ (reference sequence). This CDR3 contains 14 residues. The CDR3 sequence is CASSLDRGSLEQYF. For the CDR3, the DNA is TGTGCCAGCAGCTTGGACAGGGGGTCGCTCGAGCAGTACTTC.

The chain recombines TRBV7-8 with TRBJ2-1; 7 bases fit TRBD2. The CDR3 extends over 13 amino acids. The germline CDR1 and CDR2 sequences are SGHVS and FQNEAQ. V gave up 7 bases and J gave up 5 bases; unmatched junction bases: 5. Written as DNA, the CDR3 is TGTGCCAGCAACCCGGGACTAAACAATGAGCAGTTCTTC. As protein: CASNPGLNNEQFF.

The chain recombines TRBV7-9 with TRBJ2-5, with TRBD1 matching 7 bases. The germline CDR1 and CDR2 sequences are SEHNR and FQNEAQ (reference sequence). CDR3 size: 13 residues. V lost 6 bases to trimming and J lost 7 bases; unmatched junction nucleotides: 8. CDR3 nucleotide sequence: TGTGCCAGCAGAACAGGGACAGTGGGGACCCAGTACTTC. This sequence encodes CASRTGTVGTQYF.

The rearrangement joins TRBV19 to TRBJ2-7; 12 bases align to TRBD2. The CDR3 consists of 14 residues. The J segment lost 3 bases and the V segment lost 3 bases, leaving 0 bases of the junction unmatched. Germline CDR1 is LNHDA and CDR2 is SQIVND (reference sequence). CDR3 loop: CASSMTSGSYEQYF. CDR3 DNA: TGTGCCAGTAGTATGACTAGCGGGAGCTACGAGCAGTACTTC.

CDR3 region: CASSDFTGDRNTIYF. The CDR3 coding sequence is TGTGCCAGCAGCGACTTCACGGGAGATAGAAACACCATATATTTT. The chain joins TRBV14 to TRBJ1-3; the D is unclear. V dropped 5 bases and J dropped 5 bases, with 16 bases sitting between them. Looked up from germline, CDR1 is SGHDN and CDR2 is FVKESK. The CDR3 runs to 15 residues.

This chain joins TRBV30 and TRBJ2-1; D unresolved. Trimming left V 0 bases short and J 5 bases short, with 5 bases between. The CDR3 sequence is 12 residues long. The V gene's germline CDR1 is GTSNPN and CDR2 SVGIG (reference sequence). CDR3 nucleotide sequence: TGTGCCTGGAGTGTTGTGGACAATGAGCAGTTCTTC. Translation: CAWSVVDNEQFF. Using reference TRBV30 and TRBJ2-1 for the parts outside the CDR3, the full variable domain is SQTIHQWPATLVQPVGSPLSLECTVEGTSNPNLYWYRQAAGRGLQLLFYSVGIGQISSEVPQNLSASRPQDRQFILSSKKLLLSDSGFYLCAWSVVDNEQFFGPGTRLTVL.

The chain recombines TRBV18 with TRBJ2-3; perhaps TRBD2 as D (5 bases). Trimming pared 4 bases from V and 3 bases from J, leaving 29 bases between. CDR3 length: 20 amino acids. Per the germline V gene, CDR1 is KGHSH and CDR2 is LQKENI. In DNA form, the CDR3 reads TGTGCCAGCTCACTGGAAACTCCCCGGAGGAGAACAGACAAAACAGATACGCAGTATTTT. This translates into CASSLETPRRRTDKTDTQYF.

In its sample, this clone ranks as medium-sized. The genes are TRBV4-1 and TRBJ2-3; TRBD2 matches 7 bases. The junction had 9 bases not matched to a gene; V was cut back by 4 bases and J by 5 bases. CDR3 size: 15 residues. Germline CDR1 MGHRA, CDR2 YSYEKL. DNA of the CDR3: TGCGCCAGCAGCCCCTACACTAGCGTCGAAGATACGCAGTATTTT. Residues: CASSPYTSVEDTQYF.

This chain uses TRBV4-2 with TRBJ1-1; D might be TRBD1 (5 bases). Germline CDR1 and CDR2: LGHNA and YNFKEQ. The CDR3 runs 17 residues. V gave up 1 base and J gave up 3 bases, with 18 bases separating them. As DNA, the CDR3 is TGTGCCAGCAGCCAAGTACCCGCGGGGGGTGGGGACACTGAAGCTTTCTTT. Translated, it gives CASSQVPAGGGDTEAFF.

This chain uses TRBV6-1 with TRBJ2-1; possible D gene TRBD1, 5 bases. The CDR3 spans 11 residues. Between the trimmed V and J ends, which lost 3 bases and 13 bases, there was a span of 10 bases. Germline V CDR1 and CDR2: MNHNS, SASEGT. The CDR3 reads CASSDGRVQFF. The CDR3 region has the DNA TGTGCCAGCAGTGACGGCAGGGTTCAGTTCTTC.

CDR3 in DNA: TGTGCCAGCAGCTTGGGTACAGGTGGTGGCAATCAGCCCCAGCATTTT. Protein product: CASSLGTGGGNQPQHF. This chain connects TRBV5-6 to TRBJ1-5; possibly TRBD1 for D (5 bases). This CDR3 has 16 residues. Germline CDR1 is SGHDT and CDR2 is YYEEEE. The germline V and J ends were trimmed by 0 bases and 2 bases, with 12 bases remaining between them.

This clone appeared a single time. The rearrangement uses TRBV10-3 and TRBJ2-7; weak D call: TRBD1 (5 bases). This CDR3 contains 16 residues. Germline V gene lookup returns CDR1 ENHRY and CDR2 SYGVKD. The germline V and J ends were trimmed by 6 bases and 0 bases, with 18 bases remaining between them. CDR3 coding DNA: TGTGCCATCAGGGGGCCTGGTGGGGCTAGCTCCTACGAGCAGTACTTC. Translation: CAIRGPGGASSYEQYF.